These 14 T cell receptor beta chains originate from one sample sequenced in a study of cytomegalovirus exposure and HLA in healthy donors. The PCR ran on 60 Vbeta and 13 Jbeta primers. Some clones are missing from TCRdb's copy, which holds only in-frame ones; the method was immunoSEQ multiplex PCR. The sample shows roughly 99,000 clones, 74% of them seen only once. The sequenced sample consisted of PBMCs. All receptors come from a woman between 40 and 55 years old in good health and CMV-seropositive.

The rearrangement uses TRBV2 and TRBJ2-1; D is ambiguous. Trimming took off 5 bases at V and 14 bases at J, with 16 bases between the two ends. CDR3 length: 12 amino acids. From germline, CDR1 is SNHLY and CDR2 FYNNEI. CDR3 amino acids: CASSLINSVKFF. Written as DNA, the CDR3 is TGTGCCAGCAGTCTAATTAACAGTGTCAAGTTCTTC.

This chain links TRBV27 with TRBJ1-5, with D perhaps TRBD1 (5 bases). The germline gives CDR1 MNHEY, CDR2 SMNVEV (reference sequence). Trimming cost V 6 bases and J 3 bases, with 15 bases left between them. The CDR3 extends over 15 amino acids. As DNA, the CDR3 is TGTGCCAGCAGGTTCCATGGGGCGATCAATCAGCCCCAGCATTTT. Encoded protein: CASRFHGAINQPQHF.

This chain joins TRBV30 and TRBJ1-4; 7 positions match TRBD1. Trimming cost V 4 bases and J 5 bases; bases outside gene matches: 7. CDR3 length: 14 residues. Per germline, CDR1 GTSNPN and CDR2 SVGIG (reference sequence). This chain's CDR3 is CAWNRDSPNEKLFF. In nucleotides, the CDR3 is TGTGCCTGGAACCGGGACAGCCCAAATGAAAAACTGTTTTTT. The whole variable domain, remainder taken from reference TRBV30 and TRBJ1-4, is SQTIHQWPATLVQPVGSPLSLECTVEGTSNPNLYWYRQAAGRGLQLLFYSVGIGQISSEVPQNLSASRPQDRQFILSSKKLLLSDSGFYLCAWNRDSPNEKLFFGSGTQLSVL.

J is TRBJ1-2 and V is TRBV2, with 9 bases fitting TRBD1. The CDR3 runs to 13 residues. From germline, CDR1 is SNHLY and CDR2 FYNNEI. V gave up 6 bases and J gave up 5 bases; unmatched junction bases: 4. CDR3 loop: CASRPGQGYGYTF. The DNA for the CDR3 is TGTGCCAGCAGACCCGGACAGGGGTATGGCTACACCTTC. The variable domain in full, completed from reference TRBV2 and TRBJ1-2, reads EPEVTQTPSHQVTQMGQEVILRCVPISNHLYFYWYRQILGQKVEFLVSFYNNEISEKSEIFDDQFSVERPDGSNFTLKIRSTKLEDSAMYFCASRPGQGYGYTFGSGTRLTVV.

The chain uses TRBV5-1 and TRBJ2-5; 10 nucleotides align to TRBD2. Unmatched junction bases numbered 7, after V lost 2 bases and J lost 3 bases. The germline CDR1 and CDR2 sequences are SGHRS and YFSETQ. This CDR3 has 16 amino acids. The CDR3 DNA sequence: TGCGCCAGCAGCTTCAGGTCTAGCGGGGGTGAAGAGACCCAGTACTTC. It codes for CASSFRSSGGEETQYF.

This clone occurred a few times. The chain links TRBV4-2 to TRBJ1-4, with 9 positions matching TRBD1. The germline CDR1 and CDR2 sequences are LGHNA and YNFKEQ. Trimming removed 0 bases from V and 7 bases from J; junction bases left unmatched: 6. The CDR3 has 16 residues. The CDR3 here is CASSQDGGTGSEKLFF. The CDR3 bases are TGTGCCAGCAGCCAAGATGGGGGGACAGGGAGTGAAAAACTGTTTTTT.

The chain employs TRBV5-1 and TRBJ1-5, with 9 bases aligning to TRBD1. The CDR3 is 15 residues long. With 0 bases clipped from V and 6 bases from J, the junction kept 4 bases outside the gene matches. Looked up from germline, CDR1 is SGHRS and CDR2 is YFSETQ. The CDR3 sequence is CASSLGTGESQPQHF. The CDR3 coding sequence is TGCGCCAGCAGCTTGGGGACAGGGGAAAGTCAGCCCCAGCATTTT.

The CDR3 loop is CASSERGRGATNEKLFF. In DNA, the CDR3 is TGTGCCAGCAGTGAAAGGGGGCGGGGTGCAACTAATGAAAAACTGTTTTTT. The chain employs TRBV6-1 and TRBJ1-4; 7 bases are shared with TRBD1. In germline, CDR1 is MNHNS, CDR2 SASEGT. The CDR3 contains 17 residues. V dropped 2 bases and J dropped 0; count of bases not matched to a gene: 6.

The chain employs TRBV30 and TRBJ1-2; 7 nucleotides align to TRBD1. The CDR3 totals 14 residues. The germline V gene encodes CDR1 GTSNPN and CDR2 SVGIG (reference sequence). V lost 1 base, J lost 8 bases, and 10 bases stayed unmatched. This chain's CDR3 is CAWSASTGTGGYTF. The CDR3 DNA sequence: TGTGCCTGGAGTGCCTCGACAGGGACCGGAGGCTACACCTTC. The full variable domain, in which reference TRBV30 and TRBJ1-2 provide the parts outside the CDR3, is SQTIHQWPATLVQPVGSPLSLECTVEGTSNPNLYWYRQAAGRGLQLLFYSVGIGQISSEVPQNLSASRPQDRQFILSSKKLLLSDSGFYLCAWSASTGTGGYTFGSGTRLTVV.

The gene calls are TRBV6-5 and TRBJ1-1, with a weak D call TRBD1 (5 bases). Germline V gene lookup returns CDR1 MNHEY and CDR2 SVGAGI. V was shortened by 0 bases and J by 5 bases, with 13 bases between the two germline ends. CDR3 length equals 15 residues. The CDR3 coding sequence is TGTGCCAGCAGTTACTCCGGCAGGGTGCGGACTGAAGCTTTCTTT. It encodes CASSYSGRVRTEAFF.

The chain carries TRBV6-5 and TRBJ1-3; perhaps TRBD1 as D (5 bases). Trimming removed 1 base at V and 0 bases at J, with 7 bases between. The CDR3 is 15 amino acids. CDR1 and CDR2 from the germline V gene are MNHEY and SVGAGI. The CDR3 is CASSYFGGSGNTIYF. The CDR3 nucleotides are TGTGCCAGCAGTTACTTCGGGGGCTCTGGAAACACCATATATTTT.

The CDR3 bases are TGTGCCTGGGTCCACAGGGAGTGGGGCACCGGGGAGCTGTTTTTT. Protein: CAWVHREWGTGELFF. The chain is built from TRBV30 and TRBJ2-2, with a weak D call TRBD1 (6 bases). Germline V gives CDR1 GTSNPN, CDR2 SVGIG (reference sequence). The V end was cut by 5 bases, the J end by 4 bases, with 17 bases between. CDR3 length: 15 residues. Based on the CDR3 plus reference TRBV30 and TRBJ2-2, the full variable domain is SQTIHQWPATLVQPVGSPLSLECTVEGTSNPNLYWYRQAAGRGLQLLFYSVGIGQISSEVPQNLSASRPQDRQFILSSKKLLLSDSGFYLCAWVHREWGTGELFFGEGSRLTVL.

This clone came up once. The junction departs from the called germline gene at one end, perhaps through a read error. The chain combines TRBV7-7 with TRBJ2-5; a possible D gene is TRBD1 (5 bases). The length of the CDR3 is 13 residues. CDR1 and CDR2 (germline): SSHAT, FNYEAQ (reference sequence). This chain's CDR3 is CASSRTYQETQYF. Here the CDR3 DNA reads TGTGCTAGCAGCCGGACATACCAAGAGACCCAGTACTTC. The full variable domain, with the rest looked up from reference TRBV7-7 and TRBJ2-5, is GAGVSQSPRYKVTKRGQDVTLRCDPISSHATLYWYQQALGQGPEFLTYFNYEAQPDKSGLPSDRFSAERPEGSISTLTIQRTEQRDSAMYRCASSRTYQETQYFGPGTRLLVL.

This rearrangement joins TRBV5-1 to TRBJ1-1; D is perhaps TRBD1 (5 bases). CDR3 length: 14 residues. V was pared by 2 bases and J by 7 bases, with 15 bases between. Germline V gene sequence: CDR1 SGHRS, CDR2 YFSETQ. The CDR3 region is CASSFGGGHSEAFF. DNA of the CDR3: TGCGCCAGCAGCTTCGGGGGAGGGCATAGTGAAGCTTTCTTT.